This T cell receptor (beta chain) is drawn from a study of Graves' ophthalmopathy and Graves' hyperthyroidism. Study-level results: Ophthalmopathy and stable hyperthyroidism were discriminated by a 13-signature model, with roughly 86% sensitivity and approximately 77% specificity.

This clonotype occurred many times. Its antigen remains unidentified. Amplification of the TCR beta CDR3 regions used RNA transcripts (as template). The authors performed first-round RT-PCR with HTBI primers and then a second-round multiplex PCR. TCRdb reprocessed the multiplex PCR reads with MiXCR, giving one entry per CDR3 protein. The sample lists 620,000 or so distinct CDR3 sequences; about a fifth were seen once. CDR1 is MNHEY, CDR2 SVGAGI, per germline. Trimming removed 2 bases from V and 9 bases from J, with 8 bases in between. CDR3 size: 12 residues. This TCR came from a woman younger than 35 with stable Graves' hyperthyroidism. Some clones in this sample may be carry-over from other donors' samples. The sequenced sample was peripheral blood. The rearrangement uses TRBV6-5 and TRBJ1-5; D unresolved. The CDR3 coding sequence is TGTGCCAGCAGTTACGCGGGTGGGCCCCAGCATTTT. The encoded protein is CASSYAGGPQHF.